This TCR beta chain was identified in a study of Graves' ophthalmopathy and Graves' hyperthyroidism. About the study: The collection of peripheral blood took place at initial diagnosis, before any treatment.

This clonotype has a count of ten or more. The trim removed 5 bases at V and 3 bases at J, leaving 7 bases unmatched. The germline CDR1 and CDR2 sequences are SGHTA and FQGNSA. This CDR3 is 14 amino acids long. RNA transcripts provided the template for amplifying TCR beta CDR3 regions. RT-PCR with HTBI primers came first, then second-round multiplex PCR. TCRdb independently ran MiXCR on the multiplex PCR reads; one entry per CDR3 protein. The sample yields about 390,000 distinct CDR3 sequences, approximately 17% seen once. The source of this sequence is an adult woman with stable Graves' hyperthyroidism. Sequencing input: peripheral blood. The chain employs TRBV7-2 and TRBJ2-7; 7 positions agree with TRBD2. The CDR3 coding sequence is TGTGCCAGCAGCCCCCGAGCGGGAAGCTACGAGCAGTACTTC. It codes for CASSPRAGSYEQYF.